A selection of T cell receptor beta chains follows, all from one sample in a study of T-cell memory formation after mild COVID-19. A single record per CDR3 protein comes from TCRdb applying MiXCR to the 5' RACE reads. The sample has 350,000 to 450,000 distinct CDR3 sequences; roughly 26% are singletons. The sample consisted of PBMCs or a T cell subset sorted from them (not recorded which). The receptors were sampled from an adult woman who had mild COVID-19 (a few samples of this study predate the infection). Cell type and time point are not known. The CDR3 runs from the conserved cysteine through the conserved F or W. A D gene is named only where the DNA matches it firmly. Rows may omit the clone size; those that give it use once, few, many or a size class.

>TRBV6-2/TRBV6-3|-|TRBJ2-7|TRBD2
TGTGCCAGCATCGACGGGCGGCTAGCGGGAGCCTACGAGCAGTACTTC
CASIDGRLAGAYEQYF
>TRBV7-7|few|TRBJ2-1|TRBD2
TGTGCCAGCAGCCCTTCTAGCGGGGGGGAGTCCAATGAGCAGTTCTTC
CASSPSSGGESNEQFF
>TRBV30|-|TRBJ1-3|-
TGTGCCTGGAGTGTAAAGGAACTTGGACTATTGAACACCATATATTTT
CAWSVKELGLLNTIYF
>TRBV28|-|TRBJ1-4|-
TGTGCCAGCAGTTCACTCGGGACGGATGAAAAACTGTTTTTT
CASSSLGTDEKLFF
>TRBV24-1|-|TRBJ2-3|-
TGTGCCACCAGTGATCGAAGGGATACGCAGTATTTT
CATSDRRDTQYF
>TRBV9|-|TRBJ2-1|TRBD2
TGTGCCAGCAGCGATACCGGGACTAGCGTCGGTGAGCAGTTCTTC
CASSDTGTSVGEQFF
>TRBV7-9|many|TRBJ2-4|-
TGTGCCAGCAGCTTAAGAGGGGCCAAAAACATTCAGTACTTC
CASSLRGAKNIQYF
>TRBV12-3/TRBV12-4|-|TRBJ2-5|TRBD1
TGTGCCAGCAGTTTGGGTCAGGGGGCAATAGAGACCCAGTACTTC
CASSLGQGAIETQYF
>TRBV10-3|-|TRBJ2-3|TRBD2
TGTGCCATCGAGAAGGCGGGAGCCCAACCCGACCCTAGAGATACGCAGTATTTT
CAIEKAGAQPDPRDTQYF
>TRBV24-1|-|TRBJ2-5|-
TGTGCCACCAGTGAAGATCCGGCCAAGGCCGGGGAGACCCAGTACTTC
CATSEDPAKAGETQYF
>TRBV9|few|TRBJ1-2|-
TGTGCCAGCAGCGTACGGGGTGATGGCTACACCTTC
CASSVRGDGYTF
>TRBV2|few|TRBJ2-7|-
TGTGCCAGCAGTGGTATGGGGGGCTGGGAGCAGTACTTC
CASSGMGGWEQYF
>TRBV12-3/TRBV12-4|-|TRBJ1-6|-
TGTGCCAGCAGTTTTGCGCGTAATTCACCCCTCCACTTT
CASSFARNSPLHF
>TRBV24-1|-|TRBJ1-5|TRBD1
TGTGCCACCAGTGGGGGACAGGCGTCACAGCCCCAGCATTTT
CATSGGQASQPQHF
>TRBV4-2|many|TRBJ1-1|-
TGTGCCAGCAGCCAAGATTCAACGAACACTGAAGCTTTCTTT
CASSQDSTNTEAFF
>TRBV12-3/TRBV12-4|few|TRBJ2-3|TRBD2
TGTGCCAGCAGTCTTAGGACTAGCGGGACAGATACGCAGTATTTT
CASSLRTSGTDTQYF
>TRBV7-2|few|TRBJ2-5|-
TGTGCCAGCAGCTTAGGCGGGGCGTCCCAAGAGACCCAGTACTTC
CASSLGGASQETQYF
>TRBV5-1|-|TRBJ1-4|TRBD1
TGCGCCAGCAGCGTTGGACAGGGGGCTCGAGAAAAACTGTTTTTT
CASSVGQGAREKLFF
>TRBV12-3/TRBV12-4|few|TRBJ1-3|-
TGTGCCAGCAGTCCCGGGGTCTCTGGAAACACCATATATTTT
CASSPGVSGNTIYF
>TRBV7-9|many|TRBJ1-2|-
TGTGCCAGCAGCTTACAGGAGCCTATAATTGGCTACACCTTC
CASSLQEPIIGYTF
>TRBV27|few|TRBJ1-1|TRBD1
TGTGCCAGCGGGACAGGGAGAATGCCGCTTGAGTACACTGAAGCTTTCTTT
CASGTGRMPLEYTEAFF
>TRBV12-3/TRBV12-4|few|TRBJ1-2|-
TGTGCCAGCAGTTTCAGTGGCTACACCTTC
CASSFSGYTF
>TRBV12-5|-|TRBJ2-3|-
TGTGCTAGTGGTTTGGTTCCAGGGGCGGTAACAGATACGCAGTATTTT
CASGLVPGAVTDTQYF
>TRBV20-1|few|TRBJ1-2|-
TGCAGTGCGGGAAGAGGTGGCGGGACTGATTATGGCACTTATGGCTACACCTTC
CSAGRGGGTDYGTYGYTF
>TRBV29-1|few|TRBJ2-7|-
TGCAGCGTTGAAGATTGGGGACAAAAACAGTACTTC
CSVEDWGQKQYF
>TRBV6-1|-|TRBJ1-1|-
TGTGCCAGCGGTGGGTTTCGGGAGGCTGAGAACACTGAAGCTTTCTTT
CASGGFREAENTEAFF
>TRBV12-3/TRBV12-4|once|TRBJ1-5|-
TGTGCCAGCAGCCGGGGGTCGCGGCCCCAGCATTTT
CASSRGSRPQHF
>TRBV7-9|few|TRBJ2-3|-
TGTGCCAGCAGCTCGTCAGGGCTTAGCACAGATACGCAGTATTTT
CASSSSGLSTDTQYF
>TRBV19|-|TRBJ2-7|TRBD1
TGTGCCACCAAATTAGGTACAGGGGTCTACGAGCAGTACTTC
CATKLGTGVYEQYF
>TRBV18|-|TRBJ2-3|-
TGTGCCAGCTCACCACCCCTGGTGGGGGAGAGCGCAGATACGCAGTATTTT
CASSPPLVGESADTQYF
>TRBV5-5|many|TRBJ2-1|TRBD2
TGTGCCAGCAGCTTGACTAGCGCCTACAATGAGCAGTTCTTC
CASSLTSAYNEQFF
>TRBV27|-|TRBJ1-1|-
TGTGCCAGCAGTTTACAGTCAGGGGCGACTGAAGCTTTCTTT
CASSLQSGATEAFF
>TRBV27|-|TRBJ2-5|-
TGTGCCAGCAGGCCGGGACGGAAAGCCCAAGAGACCCAGTACTTC
CASRPGRKAQETQYF
>TRBV27|-|TRBJ1-5|TRBD1
TGTGCCAGCAGGCCGGGACAGTTGGGTCAGCCCCAGCATTTT
CASRPGQLGQPQHF
>TRBV6-2/TRBV6-3|few|TRBJ1-5|-
TGTGCCAGCAAAGGGGCCCCGGAGAAGCCCCAGCATTTT
CASKGAPEKPQHF
>TRBV6-2/TRBV6-3|few|TRBJ2-1|TRBD2
TGTGCCAGCAGTCCCTCTGGTCGGCTAGCGGGAGCTCTGTTCTTC
CASSPSGRLAGALFF
>TRBV20-1|few|TRBJ1-1|-
TGCAGTGCTAGTATCAATCAGGGACGCACTGAAGCTTTCTTT
CSASINQGRTEAFF
>TRBV7-2|few|TRBJ2-5|TRBD2
TGTGCCAGCAGCTTAGCAATAGCGGGAACCCCGAAAGAGACCCAGTACTTC
CASSLAIAGTPKETQYF
>TRBV7-9|few|TRBJ1-1|-
TGTGCCGCGGACCTACTCGGAACTGAAGCTTTCTTT
CAADLLGTEAFF
>TRBV6-1|-|TRBJ2-3|-
TGTGCCAGCAGTGAGATCGGTTCAGATACGCAGTATTTT
CASSEIGSDTQYF
>TRBV19|few|TRBJ1-2|TRBD1
TGTGCCAGTGGAAAGGGACAGGGCTACACCTTC
CASGKGQGYTF
>TRBV30|-|TRBJ1-1|TRBD1
TGTGCCTGGAGTGTACGGGAACAGGGGGCGCGGGCTTTCTTT
CAWSVREQGARAFF
>TRBV7-9|-|TRBJ2-5|TRBD1
TGTGCCAGCAGCCAGGACAGGACGTTTGAGACCCAGTACTTC
CASSQDRTFETQYF
>TRBV5-5|-|TRBJ2-3|-
TGTGCCAGCAGCTTGAGGCCCTACGCCCCCACTAGCACAGATACGCAGTATTTT
CASSLRPYAPTSTDTQYF
>TRBV12-3/TRBV12-4|-|TRBJ1-1|-
TGTGCCAGCAGAGGACCAGGGATTACTGAAGCTTTCTTT
CASRGPGITEAFF
>TRBV7-8|-|TRBJ1-3|-
TGTGCCAGCAGCTTAGGTACAGGAGGAAACACCATATATTTT
CASSLGTGGNTIYF
>TRBV5-1|-|TRBJ2-7|TRBD1
TGCGCCAGCAGCTTGGCCGGTCAGGGGGCCGGGGAGCAGTACTTC
CASSLAGQGAGEQYF
>TRBV19|-|TRBJ2-3|TRBD2
TGTGCCAGTAGTCTCCGACTAGCGGCCACAGATACGCAGTATTTT
CASSLRLAATDTQYF
>TRBV20-1|few|TRBJ1-4|-
TGCAGTGCTAGACGAGGGGGAAAACTGTTTTTT
CSARRGGKLFF
>TRBV5-1|few|TRBJ1-2|-
TGCGCCACTTCCCCGGACGGATTATATGGCTACACCTTC
CATSPDGLYGYTF
>TRBV5-6|many|TRBJ1-1|-
TGTGCCAGCAGCTACCCGGGGGGAATTGGCACTGAAGCTTTCTTT
CASSYPGGIGTEAFF
>TRBV27|few|TRBJ2-7|-
TGTGCCAGCAGGCCCGGGGCAGGGGACGAGCAGTACTTC
CASRPGAGDEQYF
>TRBV14|few|TRBJ1-1|-
TGTGCCAGCAGCCAAGACGGTTGGGAAAACACTGAAGCTTTCTTT
CASSQDGWENTEAFF